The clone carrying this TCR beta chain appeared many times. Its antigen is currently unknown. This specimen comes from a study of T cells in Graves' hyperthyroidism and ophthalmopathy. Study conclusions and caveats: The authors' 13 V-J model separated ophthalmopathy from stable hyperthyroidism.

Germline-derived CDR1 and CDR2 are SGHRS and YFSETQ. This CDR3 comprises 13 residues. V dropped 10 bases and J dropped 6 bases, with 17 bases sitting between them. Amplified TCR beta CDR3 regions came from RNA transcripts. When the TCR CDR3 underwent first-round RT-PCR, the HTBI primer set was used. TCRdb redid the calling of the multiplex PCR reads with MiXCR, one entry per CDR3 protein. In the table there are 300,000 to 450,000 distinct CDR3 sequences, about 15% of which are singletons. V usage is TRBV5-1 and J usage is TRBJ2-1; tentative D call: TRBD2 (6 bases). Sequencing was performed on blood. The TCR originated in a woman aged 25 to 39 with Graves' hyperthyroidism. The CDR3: CAAARAGTNEQFF. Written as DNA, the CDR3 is TGCGCCGCCGCGAGGGCGGGGACCAATGAGCAGTTCTTC.